Given below is one TCR beta chain in context. These data originate in a study of PD-L1 blockade in urothelial cancer. Study as a whole: After treatment start, blood was analyzed at 3 weeks (second dose) and at 6 weeks. Peripheral blood specimens exhibited a median yield of approximately 150,000 T cells.

Per germline, CDR1 DFQATT and CDR2 SNEGSKA (reference sequence). V was clipped by 6 bases and J by 15 bases, with 18 bases between them. The CDR3 covers 11 residues. Time point meaning: pretreatment peripheral blood. The diagnosis in patients was locally advanced or metastatic urothelial carcinoma. Added to each PCR by spiking were synthetic TCR analog templates. The protocol was immunoSEQ multiplex PCR, while the TCRdb copy is restricted to in-frame clones and leaves out a portion. This sample has roughly 51,000 clones, with about four fifths found just once. This receptor was identified in a man between 70 and 80 years old with urothelial cancer. This chain links TRBV20-1 with TRBJ2-1, with TRBD2 as a possible D gene (5 bases). Sequencing was performed on PBMCs, taken around atezolizumab (anti-PD-L1) treatment. The CDR3 sequence: CSAQTLASRFF. Written as DNA, the CDR3 is TGCAGTGCCCAAACTCTGGCTAGCCGGTTCTTC.